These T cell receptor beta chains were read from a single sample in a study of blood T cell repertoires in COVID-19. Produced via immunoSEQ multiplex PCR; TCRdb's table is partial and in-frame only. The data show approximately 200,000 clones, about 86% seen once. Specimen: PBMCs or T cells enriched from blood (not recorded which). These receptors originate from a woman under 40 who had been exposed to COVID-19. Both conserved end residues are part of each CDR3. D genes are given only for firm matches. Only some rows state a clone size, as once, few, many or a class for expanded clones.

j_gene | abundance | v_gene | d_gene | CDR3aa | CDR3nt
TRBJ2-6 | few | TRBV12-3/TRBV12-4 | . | CASTISGANVLTF | TGTGCCAGCACCATCTCTGGGGCCAACGTCCTGACTTTC
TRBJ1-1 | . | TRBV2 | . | CASSAGWNTEAFF | TGTGCCAGCAGTGCGGGTTGGAACACTGAAGCTTTCTTT
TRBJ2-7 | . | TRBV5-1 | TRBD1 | CASSLAGQGAYEQYF | TGCGCCAGCAGCTTGGCGGGACAGGGGGCCTACGAGCAGTACTTC
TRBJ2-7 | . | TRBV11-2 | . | CASSAQGYEQYF | TGTGCCAGCAGCGCCCAGGGATACGAGCAGTACTTC
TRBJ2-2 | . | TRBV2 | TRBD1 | CASSGQGSTGELFF | TGTGCCAGCTCCGGACAGGGGAGCACCGGGGAGCTGTTTTTT
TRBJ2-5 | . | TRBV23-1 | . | CASSPGLEETQYF | TGCGCCAGCAGCCCAGGGTTGGAAGAGACCCAGTACTTC
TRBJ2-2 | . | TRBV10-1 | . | CASSGQGTGELFF | TGCGCCAGCAGTGGTCAGGGGACCGGGGAGCTGTTTTTT
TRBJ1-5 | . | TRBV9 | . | CASSARDNNQPQHF | TGTGCCAGCAGCGCCCGGGACAACAATCAGCCCCAGCATTTT
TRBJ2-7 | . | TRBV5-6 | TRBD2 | CASSMAPGLATEQYF | TGTGCCAGCAGCATGGCGCCGGGACTAGCGACCGAGCAGTACTTC
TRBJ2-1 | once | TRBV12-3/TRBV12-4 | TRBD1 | CASSAGQGGFF | TGTGCCAGCAGTGCCGGACAGGGCGGGTTCTTC
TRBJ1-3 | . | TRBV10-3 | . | CAISESAGAVNTIYF | TGTGCCATCAGTGAGTCGGCAGGTGCTGTGAACACCATATATTTT
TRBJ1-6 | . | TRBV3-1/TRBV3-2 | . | CASSHRAGNAPLHF | TGTGCCAGCAGCCATCGGGCAGGGAACGCACCCCTCCACTTT
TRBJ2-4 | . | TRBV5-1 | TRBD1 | CASSLRTGIPENIQYF | TGCGCCAGCAGCCTTCGGACAGGGATCCCCGAAAACATTCAGTACTTC
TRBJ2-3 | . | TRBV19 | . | CASSNFAQTDTQYF | TGTGCCAGTAGTAATTTTGCCCAGACAGATACGCAGTATTTT
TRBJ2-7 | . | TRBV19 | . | CASSMRHEGGVEQYF | TGTGCCAGTAGTATGCGGCATGAAGGGGGGGTCGAGCAGTACTTC
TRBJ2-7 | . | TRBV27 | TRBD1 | CASSSTGGREQYF | TGTGCCAGCAGTTCCACAGGGGGCCGCGAGCAGTACTTC
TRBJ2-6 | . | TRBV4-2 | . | CASSQGARGDSGANVLTF | TGTGCCAGCAGCCAAGGTGCCAGGGGAGACTCTGGGGCCAACGTCCTGACTTTC
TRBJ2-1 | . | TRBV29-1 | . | CSAWDWKQFF | TGCAGCGCGTGGGACTGGAAGCAGTTCTTC
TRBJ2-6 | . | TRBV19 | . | CASSIQVQSLFSGANVLTF | TGTGCCAGTAGTATTCAGGTCCAGAGCTTGTTCTCTGGGGCCAACGTCCTGACTTTC
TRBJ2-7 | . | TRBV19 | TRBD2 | CASRDRTSGGYEQYF | TGTGCCAGTAGGGATCGGACTAGCGGGGGCTACGAGCAGTACTTC
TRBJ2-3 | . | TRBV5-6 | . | CASSPVGGLADTQYF | TGTGCCAGCAGCCCGGTCGGGGGGCTGGCAGATACGCAGTATTTT
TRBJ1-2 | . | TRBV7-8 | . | CASSARDTYGYTF | TGTGCCAGCAGCGCCCGGGACACCTATGGCTACACCTTC
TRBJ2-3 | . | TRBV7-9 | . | CASSSTRGAWDTQYF | TGTGCCAGCAGCTCAACCCGTGGGGCGTGGGATACGCAGTATTTT
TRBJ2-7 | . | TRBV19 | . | CASSQGNSYEQYF | TGTGCCAGTAGTCAGGGAAACTCCTACGAGCAGTACTTC
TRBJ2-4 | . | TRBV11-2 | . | CASSLWGLRNIQYF | TGTGCCAGCAGCTTGTGGGGACTGAGAAACATTCAGTACTTC
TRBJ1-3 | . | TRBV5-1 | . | CASSLPGGNTIYF | TGCGCCAGCAGCTTACCGGGTGGAAACACCATATATTTT
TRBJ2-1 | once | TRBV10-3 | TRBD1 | CAITPTGTTYNEQFF | TGTGCCATCACCCCGACAGGGACCACCTACAATGAGCAGTTCTTC
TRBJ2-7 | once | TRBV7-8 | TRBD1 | CASSSPGTGENEQYF | TGTGCCAGCAGCTCCCCCGGGACAGGCGAGAACGAGCAGTACTTC
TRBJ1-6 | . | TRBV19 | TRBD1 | CASTWTGRDSPLHF | TGTGCCAGTACTTGGACAGGAAGGGATTCACCCCTCCACTTT
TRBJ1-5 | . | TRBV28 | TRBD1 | CASPPRQGDPYQPQHF | TGTGCCAGCCCCCCTAGACAGGGGGATCCGTATCAGCCCCAGCATTTT
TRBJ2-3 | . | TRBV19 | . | CASTHPRASRDTQYF | TGTGCCAGTACCCACCCGAGGGCCTCTCGGGATACGCAGTATTTT
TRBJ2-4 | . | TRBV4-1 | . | CASSQDTEDKAKNIQYF | TGCGCCAGCAGCCAAGATACGGAAGACAAGGCCAAAAACATTCAGTACTTC
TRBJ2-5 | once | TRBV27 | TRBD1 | CASSTRGPQETQYF | TGTGCCAGCAGTACCAGGGGGCCCCAAGAGACCCAGTACTTC
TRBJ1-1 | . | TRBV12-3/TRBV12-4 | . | CASSFSPQAAFF | TGTGCCAGCAGTTTTTCACCCCAGGCGGCTTTCTTT
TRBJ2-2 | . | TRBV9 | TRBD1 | CASSAGQLNTGELFF | TGTGCCAGCAGCGCGGGACAGTTGAACACCGGGGAGCTGTTTTTT
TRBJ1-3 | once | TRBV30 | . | CAWSVAGNLGNTIYF | TGTGCCTGGAGTGTCGCAGGGAATCTCGGAAACACCATATATTTT
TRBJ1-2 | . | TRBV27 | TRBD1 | CASSLFGTGRAYGYTF | TGTGCCAGCAGTTTATTTGGGACAGGGAGGGCCTATGGCTACACCTTC
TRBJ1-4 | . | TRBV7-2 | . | CASSLRRGTNEKLFF | TGTGCCAGCAGCTTACGTAGGGGGACTAATGAAAAACTGTTTTTT
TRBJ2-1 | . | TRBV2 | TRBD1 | CASSSSGGAGYNEQFF | TGTGCCAGCAGTTCATCAGGGGGCGCGGGGTACAATGAGCAGTTCTTC
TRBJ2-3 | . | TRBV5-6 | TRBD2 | CASSTTSETDTQYF | TGTGCCAGCAGCACGACTAGCGAAACAGATACGCAGTATTTT
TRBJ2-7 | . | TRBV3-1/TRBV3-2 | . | CASSHLGDYEQYF | TGTGCCAGCAGCCACCTTGGAGACTACGAGCAGTACTTC
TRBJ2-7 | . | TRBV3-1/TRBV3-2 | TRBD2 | CASSQRVGGGSYEQYF | TGTGCCAGCAGCCAACGAGTCGGGGGAGGGTCCTACGAGCAGTACTTC
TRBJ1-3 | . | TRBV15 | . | CATSRDLGSSGNTIYF | TGTGCCACCAGCAGAGATCTGGGCAGTTCTGGAAACACCATATATTTT
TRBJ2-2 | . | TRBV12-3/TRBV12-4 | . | CASSLDRAGELFF | TGTGCCAGCAGTTTAGACAGGGCCGGGGAGCTGTTTTTT
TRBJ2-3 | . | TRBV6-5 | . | CASKRASESTDTQYF | TGTGCCAGCAAACGGGCTAGCGAATCCACAGATACGCAGTATTTT
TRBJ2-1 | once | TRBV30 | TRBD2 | CAWTGTSGGAVYNEQFF | TGTGCCTGGACCGGGACTAGCGGGGGGGCCGTGTACAATGAGCAGTTCTTC
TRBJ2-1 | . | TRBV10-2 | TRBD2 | CASKDSGGASYNEQFF | TGCGCCAGCAAGGATAGCGGGGGGGCCTCCTACAATGAGCAGTTCTTC
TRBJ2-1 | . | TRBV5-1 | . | CASSLGTAGYNEQFF | TGCGCCAGCAGCTTGGGGACCGCGGGATACAATGAGCAGTTCTTC
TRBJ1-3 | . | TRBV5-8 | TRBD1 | CASRHPGGGSGNTIYF | TGTGCCAGCAGACACCCAGGGGGAGGCTCTGGAAACACCATATATTTT
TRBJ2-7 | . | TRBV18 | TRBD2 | CASSPTSGSYEQYF | TGTGCCAGCTCCCCGACTAGCGGATCCTACGAGCAGTACTTC
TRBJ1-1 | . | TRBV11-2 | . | CASVRRGLNTEAFF | TGTGCCAGCGTACGACGGGGGTTAAACACTGAAGCTTTCTTT
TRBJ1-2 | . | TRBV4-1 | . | CASSQEEIQVWNGYTF | TGCGCCAGCAGCCAAGAAGAGATCCAGGTCTGGAATGGCTACACCTTC
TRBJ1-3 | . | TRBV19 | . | CASSGVVGRGNTIYF | TGTGCCAGCTCAGGGGTTGTGGGGCGCGGAAACACCATATATTTT